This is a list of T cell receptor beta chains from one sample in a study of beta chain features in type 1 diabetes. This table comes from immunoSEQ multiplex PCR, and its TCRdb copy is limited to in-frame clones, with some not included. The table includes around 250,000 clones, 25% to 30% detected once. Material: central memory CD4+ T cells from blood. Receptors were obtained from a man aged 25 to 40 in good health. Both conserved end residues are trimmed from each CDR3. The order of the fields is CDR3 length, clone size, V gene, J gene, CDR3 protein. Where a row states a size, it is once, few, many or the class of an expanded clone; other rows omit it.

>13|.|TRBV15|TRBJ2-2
ATSREAGATGELF
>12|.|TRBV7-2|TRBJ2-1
ASRLGTAYNEQF
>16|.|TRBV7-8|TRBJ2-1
ASSYRPTAEISYNEQF
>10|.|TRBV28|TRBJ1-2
ASRLAGNGYT
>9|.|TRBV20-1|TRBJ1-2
SASAERGYT
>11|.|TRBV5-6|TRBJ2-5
ASSSDLEETQY
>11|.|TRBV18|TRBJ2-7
ASSPPGAYEQY
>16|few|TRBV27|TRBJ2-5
ASSRNIGLAGVQETQY
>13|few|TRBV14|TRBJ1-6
ASSQESQGLSPLH
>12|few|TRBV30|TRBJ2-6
ASRTLAGANVLT
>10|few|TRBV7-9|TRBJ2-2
ASSSYTGELF
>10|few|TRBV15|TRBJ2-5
AISQGRETQY
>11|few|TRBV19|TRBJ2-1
ASSKVRGNEQF
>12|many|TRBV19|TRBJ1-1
ASSIAWANTEAF
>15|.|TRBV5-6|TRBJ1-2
ASSLANGAPVNYGYT
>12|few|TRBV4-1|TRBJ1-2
ASSQFGGSYGYT
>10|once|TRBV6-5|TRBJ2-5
ASSVMGETQY
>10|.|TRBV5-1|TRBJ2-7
ASSLEGHEQY
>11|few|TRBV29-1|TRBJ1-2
SVGPILNYGYT
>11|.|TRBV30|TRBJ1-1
AWSVGGNTEAF
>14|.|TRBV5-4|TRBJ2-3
ASSPASGLRGDTQY
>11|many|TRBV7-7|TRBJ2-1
ASSFEAGDEQF
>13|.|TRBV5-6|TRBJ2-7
ASSFLRTNPYEQY
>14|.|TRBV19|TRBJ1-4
ASSAPGTGAREKLF
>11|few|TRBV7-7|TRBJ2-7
ASSHGQGNEQY
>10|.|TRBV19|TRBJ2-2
ASSIIGGELF
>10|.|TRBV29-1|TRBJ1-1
SVEGQYTEAF
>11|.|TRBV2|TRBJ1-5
ASQRDSNQPQH
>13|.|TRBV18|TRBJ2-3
ASSRGQGSTDTQY
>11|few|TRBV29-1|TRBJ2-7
SVDTAGEYEQY
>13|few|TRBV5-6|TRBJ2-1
ASSLSGPRGNEQF
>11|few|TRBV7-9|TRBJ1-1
ASSRGLNTEAF
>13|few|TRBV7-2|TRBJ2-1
ASSSGLAGRLEQF
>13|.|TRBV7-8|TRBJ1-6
ASRPGDSWNSPLH
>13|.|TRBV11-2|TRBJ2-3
ASSQRGLGYGTQY
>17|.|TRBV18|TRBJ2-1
ASSPLPSGGPSSYNEQF
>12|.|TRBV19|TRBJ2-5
ASSWTGTQETQY
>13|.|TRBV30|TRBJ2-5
AWSVGGGPQETQY
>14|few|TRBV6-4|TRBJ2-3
ASSYGRSVSTDTQY
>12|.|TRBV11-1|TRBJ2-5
ASNTRQGDETQY
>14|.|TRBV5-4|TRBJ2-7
ASSFRSSGSKYEQY
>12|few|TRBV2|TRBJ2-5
ASRVDSLQETQY
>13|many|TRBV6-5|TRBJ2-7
ASSPLAGDANEQY
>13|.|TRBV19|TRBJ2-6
ASGPTRSGANVLT
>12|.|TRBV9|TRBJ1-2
ASSVDRALLGYT
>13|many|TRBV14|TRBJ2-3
ASSRTSASTDTQY
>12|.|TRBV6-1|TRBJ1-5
ASSEAGQVQPQH
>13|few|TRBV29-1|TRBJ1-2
SASTSGTGGYGYT
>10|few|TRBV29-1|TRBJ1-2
SAGTRQYGYT
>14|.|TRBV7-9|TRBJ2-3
ASSLVTSGFTDTQY
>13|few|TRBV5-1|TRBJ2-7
ASSLVAGASYEQY
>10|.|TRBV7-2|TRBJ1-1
ASSFGTTEAF
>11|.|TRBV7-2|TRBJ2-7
ASSPDRGDEQY
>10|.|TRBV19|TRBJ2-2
ASSNHPGELF